Included here is one T cell receptor (beta chain) sequence, with context. These data originate in a study of blood T cell repertoires in COVID-19. This CDR3 spans 15 amino acids. Germline values: CDR1 LGHNA, CDR2 YNFKEQ. J was trimmed by 3 bases and V by 1 base; bases with no gene match: 0. Data came from immunoSEQ multiplex PCR; TCRdb stores just in-frame clones and leaves some out. The sample has some 300,000 clones, over 75% seen once; the top ten hold roughly 1%. Input material: PBMCs or T cells enriched from blood (not recorded which). This TCR came from a woman in her twenties or thirties who had recovered from COVID-19. The chain employs TRBV4-2 and TRBJ2-7; TRBD2 aligns across 13 bases. The CDR3 loop reads CASSQGLAGGYEQYF. Written as DNA, the CDR3 is TGTGCCAGCAGCCAAGGACTAGCGGGGGGCTACGAGCAGTACTTC.